This T cell receptor beta chain was recovered during a study of cytomegalovirus exposure and HLA in healthy donors. This CDR3 is 15 amino acids long. Trimming removed 5 bases at V and 6 bases at J, with 16 bases between. From germline, CDR1 is SEHNR and CDR2 FQNEAQ (reference sequence). Some clones are missing from TCRdb's copy, which holds only in-frame ones; the method was immunoSEQ multiplex PCR. The table shows 90,000 to 130,000 clones, with roughly 90% occurring only once. Sequencing was done on a sample of PBMCs. This clonotype was obtained from a woman aged 18 to 35 in good health and CMV-seronegative. This sequence joins TRBV7-9 and TRBJ2-2, with D maybe TRBD2 (5 bases). The CDR3 DNA is TGTGCCAGCAGCCCCCGGCGGGTCGGGGCCGGGGAGCTGTTTTTT. This encodes CASSPRRVGAGELFF.